This T cell receptor beta chain stems from a study of shared clonotypes between healthy human individuals. General study points: Sampling was confined to blood; repertoires within tissues likely differ. Few donors restricted represented genetic and exposure-history diversity.

Deep-level settings were used for running the assay. Authors' data handling: Filtering of immunoSEQ junctional sequences could not match full-length read filtering. TCRdb's table, derived via immunoSEQ multiplex PCR, lists solely in-frame clones and lacks some. The DNA was the basis for D and trimming; V, J and clone size are from that table. This sample carries about 560,000 clones, roughly 79% of them seen once, and the ten largest clones take more than 10%. As to this clone: Its target is not known.

The CDR3 length is 15 residues. The V end lost 6 bases, the J end lost 0 bases, and 14 bases lay between the germline ends. Per germline, CDR1 MNHEY and CDR2 SVGAGI. The rearrangement uses TRBV6-5 and TRBJ1-1; a possible D gene is TRBD1 (6 bases). Sequencing was performed on PBMCs. The receptor's source is a woman aged 40 to 55 in good health. Some clones in this sample may be carry-over from other donors' samples. The CDR3: CASSPDRIMNTEAFF. CDR3 bases: TGTGCCAGCAGCCCGGACAGAATCATGAACACTGAAGCTTTCTTT.